This T cell receptor beta chain was sequenced for a study of Tregs in tolerant kidney transplant recipients (dated by TCRdb to the late 2010s). With respect to the entire study: The study applied TCRbeta sequencing to find donor-specific regulatory T cells before combined kidney and bone marrow transplantation and then followed those same cells after transplant. In a few healthy controls, several methods of expanding Tregs specific for an allogeneic donor were compared by TCRbeta repertoire sequencing.

The germline V gene (reference sequence) supplies CDR1 SGHNT and CDR2 YYREEE. The CDR3 contains 13 residues, cysteine and phenylalanine counted. The kept DNA is CDR3 alone, 39 bases in frame from the first base. Ends trimmed: V by 6 bases, J by 5 bases; bases unmatched to a gene: 3. Genomic DNA was extracted from sorted cells with the QIAGEN DNeasy Blood and Tissue Kit for TCRbeta CDR3 sequencing. Through immunoSEQ, high-throughput TCRbeta CDR3 sequencing was done commercially, including PCR amplification with internal controls and bias correction. The paper's processing steps were these. Unique productive TCRbeta sequences were defined by CDR3 nucleotide sequence where primers matched, and otherwise by CDR3 amino acid sequence together with Vbeta and Jbeta genes. As a correction for sorting error, sequences shared between sorted populations at a frequency ratio of 2:1 or less were discarded, and the remaining shared sequences were assigned to the higher population. A sequence was defined as donor-reactive if the sequence was expanded at least 5-fold in CFSE-low cells compared with unstimulated cells and had a frequency of at least 0.01% in CFSE-low cells. Repertoire divergence was quantified by Jensen-Shannon divergence calculated from the top 100 TCRbeta sequences ranked by frequency. For samples with multiple sequencing runs, sorting error was corrected in each run separately before the runs were combined. Sourced from immuneACCESS, this table was stored by TCRdb with only in-frame sequences that have V and J called. A share of the clones is absent; for the studies checked, an unresolved V gene accounts for under half, and the remainder has no known explanation. The V and J calls and clone size come from that table; D and trimming were worked out from the DNA. This sample comprises roughly 120,000 clones, around 91% of them detected only once. Of the sample, around 0.58% is held by the ten largest clones.

Thawed PBMCs were FACS-sorted into unstimulated Tregs (CD4+CD25+CD127-), CD4+ non-Tregs (CD4+CD25-), CD4 cells and CD8 cells. Blood from healthy controls was obtained either from healthy volunteers or as purchased buffy coats. Healthy control blood was separated into PBMCs by Ficoll density gradient and cryopreserved, and patient PBMCs were collected both before and after transplant. This clone came up once. Its antigen remains undetermined. Per-base qualities were not stored, and no clone one base away is much larger. Study-level results and caveats: Biological reproducibility was not examined directly, but technical replication error appeared to be minimal. Because only a small number of patients were included, the study had limitations, and the results will need to be validated in larger populations as well as under other immunosuppression protocols. Expanding Tregs with activated donor B cells appeared to identify the most biologically relevant and donor-specific TCRbeta repertoire.

Sequenced sample: CD4+ T cells from blood. The sequence was obtained from a human donor in good health. The V and J genes are TRBV5-4 and TRBJ1-2, with TRBD1 identical over 11 junction bases. CDR3 reads: CASTRDRGYGYTF. The nucleotides are TGTGCCAGCACCCGGGACAGGGGGTATGGCTACACCTTC.